This T cell receptor (beta chain) is from a study of CD8 T cells in ankylosing spondylitis (dated by TCRdb to the late 2010s). At the level of the whole study: T cell receptor beta repertoires were profiled in healthy donors and ankylosing spondylitis patients so that disease-linked TCR variants could be found. The full study cohort comprised approximately 23 ankylosing spondylitis patients and 85 to 120 healthy donors. Peripheral blood was sampled, and synovial fluid was also collected from ankylosing spondylitis patients. Summary of the overall study and its limitations: A TCR beta motif of fewer than 10 highly homologous amino acid variants appeared characteristic of blood from ankylosing spondylitis patients. Some TCR beta motif variants had previously been reported in synovial fluid and blood of reactive arthritis patients, which suggested common disease-initiation mechanisms. The disease-linked clones were reported to be significantly enriched in matched synovial fluid samples from ankylosing spondylitis patients. A CD8+ phenotype was shown by the disease-linked clones, which were found at relatively low frequencies in peripheral blood.

For this chain, trimming is 4 bases at the V end and 1 base at the J end, and the number of junction bases without a gene match is 8. Taken from the germline V gene, the CDR1 and CDR2 loops are SGHRS and YFSETQ. Taken from cysteine to phenylalanine, the CDR3 has 16 residues. The CDR3 DNA has 48 bases and is translated from base 1. The sequencer listed for this sample is Illumina HiSeq 2500. Quantitative 5'-RACE with molecular barcodes was used to prepare TCR beta libraries. The study's processing was this. A new computational method based on a probabilistic model of VDJ rearrangement was used to identify disease-linked TCR variants. TCRdb reworked the public reads: Q25 trimming with fastp, MiXCR clone assembly, productive beta chains retained. CDR3 protein sequences are deduplicated, and each keeps its most common genes and DNA. For this entry, the V and J calls and clone size follow TCRdb and not the study's own pipeline. This sample is represented by fewer than 500,000 distinct CDR3 sequences; 20% to 25% of them were singletons. About 16% of the sample is in the top ten clones.

The table lists this clonotype with a few counts. Its antigen specificity is not known. Nothing much larger sits one base from this clone, and base qualities are not available. The source material was blood, either unsorted or a sorted T cell fraction (not recorded which). The receptor comes from a male donor with ankylosing spondylitis. Recombination linked TRBV5-1 to TRBJ2-3, and 8 junctional nucleotides match TRBD1. The CDR3 protein is CASSLEDRVGTDTQYF. The nucleotides read TGCGCCAGCAGCCTTGAGGACAGGGTGGGCACAGATACGCAGTATTTT.